A selection of T cell receptor beta chains follows, all from one sample in a study of T-cell memory formation after mild COVID-19. Via MiXCR, TCRdb re-called the 5' RACE reads, giving one row per CDR3 protein. The sample yields under 150,000 distinct CDR3 sequences, 16% seen once. The sequencing input was PBMCs or a T cell subset sorted from them (not recorded which). The receptors come from an adult woman who had mild COVID-19 (a few samples of this study predate the infection). Cell type and time point are not known. CDR3s include the opening cysteine and the closing phenylalanine or tryptophan. The D gene is left open where the match is weak. Rows give clone size only sometimes, using once, few, many, or a class for an expanded clone.

13 | TRBJ2-7 | NA | TRBV7-9 | few | CASSLVAEYEQYF | TGTGCCAGCAGCTTAGTTGCAGAATACGAGCAGTACTTC
12 | TRBJ2-7 | NA | TRBV20-1 | many | CSSDRRTYEQYF | TGCAGTTCGGACAGACGAACCTACGAGCAGTACTTC
15 | TRBJ2-7 | NA | TRBV5-1 | few | CASSLRGLTVYEQYF | TGCGCCAGCAGCCTAAGGGGACTTACAGTCTACGAGCAGTACTTC
15 | TRBJ2-3 | NA | TRBV7-9 | NA | CASSPTLISTDTQYF | TGTGCCAGCAGCCCCACCTTGATCAGCACAGATACGCAGTATTTT
14 | TRBJ2-6 | NA | TRBV29-1 | NA | CRVEGPSGANVLTF | TGCAGAGTTGAAGGGCCCTCTGGGGCCAACGTCCTGACTTTC
14 | TRBJ1-1 | NA | TRBV2 | NA | CASSVGGKNTEAFF | TGTGCCAGCAGTGTAGGGGGTAAGAACACTGAAGCTTTCTTT
13 | TRBJ2-1 | NA | TRBV7-3 | few | CASSSTEGRRQFF | TGTGCCAGCAGCTCCACCGAAGGCCGACGGCAGTTCTTC
13 | TRBJ2-5 | TRBD2 | TRBV7-3 | few | CASSGGFQETQYF | TGTGCCAGTTCGGGGGGGTTTCAAGAGACCCAGTACTTC
17 | TRBJ2-3 | NA | TRBV6-1 | NA | CASSEVPTATSTDTQYF | TGTGCCAGCAGTGAAGTTCCGACTGCGACTAGCACAGATACGCAGTATTTT
16 | TRBJ2-5 | TRBD1 | TRBV7-9 | many | CASSQRQGNPRETQYF | TGTGCCAGCAGCCAGAGACAGGGGAATCCCCGAGAGACCCAGTACTTC
10 | TRBJ1-1 | NA | TRBV7-9 | NA | CASSDNRVFF | TGTGCCAGCAGCGACAACCGAGTCTTCTTT
15 | TRBJ1-5 | NA | TRBV7-8 | NA | CASSLGFQPDQPQHF | TGTGCCAGCAGCTTAGGGTTCCAGCCAGATCAGCCCCAGCATTTT
19 | TRBJ2-3 | NA | TRBV5-1 | many | CASSLPRDNPVISTDTQYF | TGCGCCAGCAGCTTGCCGCGGGACAATCCCGTTATTAGCACAGATACGCAGTATTTT
13 | TRBJ2-7 | NA | TRBV20-1 | NA | CSARVYRAYEQYF | TGCAGTGCTAGAGTATACAGGGCCTACGAGCAGTACTTC
18 | TRBJ1-1 | NA | TRBV4-1 | NA | CASSQGTFAKGKSTEAFF | TGCGCCAGCAGCCAAGGGACGTTCGCGAAGGGTAAATCCACTGAAGCTTTCTTT
17 | TRBJ1-1 | NA | TRBV4-1 | NA | CASSQKPHLGDGTEAFF | TGCGCCAGCAGCCAAAAACCACATCTGGGGGACGGCACTGAAGCTTTCTTT
15 | TRBJ2-5 | TRBD2 | TRBV12-5 | once | CASGLTSGGIETQYF | TGTGCTAGTGGTTTGACATCGGGGGGGATAGAGACCCAGTACTTC
14 | TRBJ2-1 | TRBD1 | TRBV9 | NA | CASGTGHSYNEQFF | TGTGCCAGCGGGACAGGACATTCGTACAATGAGCAGTTCTTC
13 | TRBJ2-1 | TRBD1 | TRBV7-9 | few | CASSTDRGNEQFF | TGTGCCAGCAGCACGGACAGGGGAAATGAGCAGTTCTTC
15 | TRBJ2-1 | NA | TRBV6-5 | few | CASSYFGLEVNEQFF | TGTGCCAGCAGTTACTTCGGGCTAGAAGTCAATGAGCAGTTCTTC
13 | TRBJ1-2 | TRBD1 | TRBV30 | NA | CAWNRDSLYGYTF | TGTGCCTGGAACCGGGACAGCCTCTATGGCTACACCTTC
16 | TRBJ2-1 | TRBD2 | TRBV6-5 | few | CASSQSGGKPYNEQFF | TGTGCCAGCAGTCAAAGCGGGGGGAAACCCTACAATGAGCAGTTCTTC
13 | TRBJ1-2 | NA | TRBV29-1 | few | CSVGHQANYGYTF | TGCAGCGTCGGACACCAAGCTAACTATGGCTACACCTTC